The sequence of this T cell receptor (beta chain) was determined in a study of lymphopenia after photon versus proton radiotherapy. Study-wide points: Proton therapy kept repertoires fairly stable, unlike photons, which gained effector/memory cells. Larger post-nadir TCR diversity loss correlated inversely with survival in deceased patients. Post-nadir diversity loss with photons came from oligoclonal expansion, particularly CD8+ Temra cells. Only patients who died were analyzed for survival; proton advantage is unproven.

This table comes from immunoSEQ multiplex PCR, and its TCRdb copy is limited to in-frame clones, with some not included. The data contain some 15,000 clones, around nine tenths of them singletons. As to this clone: Antigen unknown.

The V end was cut by 4 bases, the J end by 10 bases, with 9 bases between. This CDR3 contains 11 residues. CDR1 is SGHDT, CDR2 YYEEEE, per germline. The source material was peripheral blood, sampled from a patient treated with proton-based radiotherapy. The sequence derives from a woman aged 60-70 years with cholangiocarcinoma. Some clones in this sample may be carry-over from other donors' samples. V is TRBV5-6 and J is TRBJ2-1; no clear D. The CDR3 DNA sequence: TGTGCCAGCAGCAAAATTCAAGAGCAGTTCTTC. This codes for CASSKIQEQFF. The variable domain in full, with the rest retrieved from reference TRBV5-6 and TRBJ2-1, is DAGVTQSPTHLIKTRGQQVTLRCSPKSGHDTVSWYQQALGQGPQFIFQYYEEEERQRGNFPDRFSGHQFPNYSSELNVNALLLGDSALYLCASSKIQEQFFGPGTRLTVL.